The 27 T cell receptor beta chains given below trace back to one sample, sequenced in a study of CD8+CD57+ T cells in acquired aplastic anemia. Researchers used genomic DNA as the template to profile TCR beta VDJ and CDR3. In TCRdb, the reads were re-called with MiXCR into one record per CDR3 protein. The sample has a few hundred thousand distinct CDR3 sequences, roughly 34% seen once. Previously, flow cytometry had revealed CD8+CD57+ cell expansion in the patients chosen for sequencing. Sequenced material: sorted CD4+, CD8+, or CD8+CD57+ T cells (not recorded which) from PBMCs. These receptors all come from a human donor with aplastic anemia.

The rearrangement joins TRBV6-5 to TRBJ1-2, with unresolved D. V dropped 1 base and J dropped 6 bases, with 12 bases sitting between them. Germline-derived CDR1 and CDR2 are MNHEY and SVGAGI. This CDR3 spans 14 amino acids. CDR3 in amino acids: CASSYYAASNGYTF. DNA of the CDR3: TGTGCCAGCAGTTACTACGCAGCCTCGAATGGCTACACCTTC.

The rearrangement links TRBV2 to TRBJ1-4; D unclear. Germline assignment: CDR1 SNHLY and CDR2 FYNNEI. Trimming removed 8 bases from V and 4 bases from J, with 17 bases in between. This CDR3 has 15 residues. The CDR3 DNA sequence: TGTGCCAGCTCTAGGTCGGGGAAAGATAATGAAAAACTGTTTTTT. Translated: CASSRSGKDNEKLFF.

This clonotype was recorded many times. The gene calls are TRBV4-1 and TRBJ2-5; D call uncertain. CDR1 MGHRA and CDR2 YSYEKL come from the germline V gene. The CDR3 extends over 12 amino acids. The V end lost 0 bases, the J end lost 9 bases, and 8 bases lay between the germline ends. The CDR3 loop is CASSQDLAAQYF. The CDR3 DNA follows: TGCGCCAGCAGCCAAGATCTCGCGGCCCAGTACTTC.

This clonotype was seen ten or more times. This chain joins TRBV7-2 and TRBJ2-7; TRBD1 matches at 7 bases. Per germline, CDR1 SGHTA and CDR2 FQGNSA. The trim removed 3 bases at V and 5 bases at J, leaving 10 bases unmatched. The CDR3 totals 15 residues. This chain's CDR3 is CASSLRFGQADEQYF. The CDR3 nucleotides are TGTGCCAGCAGCTTGAGGTTTGGACAGGCAGACGAGCAGTACTTC.

This clonotype appeared many times. The chain carries TRBV7-9 and TRBJ1-5; 8 positions agree with TRBD1. The CDR3 spans 15 residues. The germline V gene has CDR1 SEHNR and CDR2 FQNEAQ (reference sequence). Unmatched junction bases numbered 8, after V lost 5 bases and J lost 5 bases. CDR3 protein: CASSRGQGAYQPQHF. In nucleotides, the CDR3 is TGTGCCAGCAGCCGCGGGCAGGGGGCCTATCAGCCCCAGCATTTT.

This clonotype was counted only a few times. This rearrangement joins TRBV7-3 to TRBJ2-2, with D tentatively TRBD1 (5 bases). Germline assignment: CDR1 SGHTA and CDR2 FQGTGA. This CDR3 contains 19 residues. The V end was cut by 0 bases, the J end by 3 bases, with 20 bases between. CDR3 sequence reads: CASSLTLSGQRGDTGELFF. CDR3 DNA sequence: TGTGCCAGCAGCTTAACGTTATCCGGCCAAAGGGGTGACACCGGGGAGCTGTTTTTT.

Regarding this clonotype: A read error may be the cause here, since a much bigger clone is one base away. V is TRBV12-3 or TRBV12-4 and J is TRBJ1-2; D gene uncertain. This CDR3 has 12 residues. The CDR3 loop is CASNPDGYGCTF. CDR3 DNA sequence: TGTGCCAGCAACCCGGACGGCTATGGCTGCACCTTC.

This clonotype occurred many times. This chain connects TRBV11-2 to TRBJ2-7; 8 bases match TRBD1. The CDR3 spans 15 residues. The junction had 6 bases not matched to a gene; V was cut back by 1 base and J by 4 bases. Per germline, CDR1 SGHAT and CDR2 FQNNGV. DNA of the CDR3: TGTGCCAGCAGCTTAGGGACAGGGTTCCAATACGAGCAGTACTTC. Its protein is CASSLGTGFQYEQYF. Full variable domain (rest looked up from reference TRBV11-2 and TRBJ2-7): EAGVAQSPRYKIIEKRQSVAFWCNPISGHATLYWYQQILGQGPKLLIQFQNNGVVDDSQLPKDRFSAERLKGVDSTLKIQPAKLEDSAVYLCASSLGTGFQYEQYFGPGTRLTVT.

The rearrangement uses TRBV7-2 and TRBJ1-5; a possible D gene is TRBD1 (6 bases). Trimming removed 2 bases from V and 4 bases from J, with 9 bases in between. The CDR3 loop spans 14 amino acids. Germline values: CDR1 SGHTA, CDR2 FQGNSA. The CDR3: CASSLHRVNQPQHF. CDR3 nucleotides: TGTGCCAGCAGCTTACACAGGGTAAATCAGCCCCAGCATTTT.

This clonotype was observed a handful of times. V and J are TRBV9 and TRBJ2-3; no reliable D call. Germline CDR1 reads SGDLS; CDR2 reads YYNGEE. The CDR3 loop spans 14 amino acids. The germline V and J ends were trimmed by 0 bases and 5 bases, with 10 bases remaining between them. For the CDR3, the DNA is TGTGCCAGCAGCGTAGATTCCTTGATAGATACGCAGTATTTT. Translated, it gives CASSVDSLIDTQYF.

The chain recombines TRBV2 with TRBJ2-7; TRBD2 aligns across 7 bases. Germline lookup yields CDR1 SNHLY and CDR2 FYNNEI. Trimming cost V 7 bases and J 7 bases; bases outside gene matches: 13. The CDR3 spans 14 residues. The CDR3 protein is CASTVGRPTSEQYF. As DNA, the CDR3 is TGTGCCAGCACCGTCGGGAGGCCTACGTCGGAGCAGTACTTC.

The rearrangement uses TRBV19 and TRBJ1-5, with TRBD1 as a possible D gene (5 bases). CDR3 length: 18 residues. Germline CDR1 LNHDA, CDR2 SQIVND (reference sequence). V was trimmed by 6 bases and J by 3 bases, leaving 24 bases between them. The CDR3 sequence: CASRKTLGTPINNQPQHF. CDR3 DNA sequence: TGTGCCAGTAGAAAAACCCTCGGGACTCCAATTAACAATCAGCCCCAGCATTTT.

In its sample, this clonotype was seen once. V is TRBV10-3 and J is TRBJ1-6; TRBD1 aligns across 7 bases. Germline-derived CDR1 and CDR2 are ENHRY and SYGVKD. CDR3 length: 15 residues. V shed 7 bases and J 7 bases; nucleotides not matched to a gene: 10. CDR3 sequence: CAITRQGERNSPLHF. The CDR3 coding sequence is TGTGCCATCACGAGACAGGGCGAGCGGAATTCACCCCTCCACTTT.

V gene TRBV30 combines with J gene TRBJ1-6; a possible D gene is TRBD1 (6 bases). The length of the CDR3 is 13 residues. V lost 3 bases to trimming and J lost 7 bases, with 10 bases between them. The germline V gene encodes CDR1 GTSNPN and CDR2 SVGIG (reference sequence). The CDR3 region is CAWSQGQNSPLHF. The CDR3 DNA reads TGTGCCTGGAGCCAGGGGCAAAATTCACCCCTCCACTTT.

This sequence joins TRBV2 and TRBJ1-6, with D perhaps matching TRBD1 (6 bases). V was shortened by 5 bases and J by 10 bases, with 15 bases between the two germline ends. CDR3 length: 14 residues. Germline V gives CDR1 SNHLY, CDR2 FYNNEI. CDR3 region: CASSQQGKGSPLHF. The CDR3 region has the DNA TGTGCCAGCAGTCAACAGGGCAAGGGCTCACCCCTCCACTTT.

This clonotype was seen at least ten times. The genes are TRBV24-1 and TRBJ2-1, with 11 bases fitting TRBD2. The CDR3 covers 15 residues. Germline V gene sequence: CDR1 KGHDR, CDR2 SFDVKD. V lost 8 bases to trimming and J lost 8 bases; unmatched junction nucleotides: 10. DNA of the CDR3: TGTGCCACCACCTTAACTAGCGGGAGATTCTATGAGCAGTTCTTC. Translating it yields CATTLTSGRFYEQFF.

The chain links TRBV2 to TRBJ2-3, with 10 bases fitting TRBD2. Germline V CDR1 and CDR2: SNHLY, FYNNEI. The V segment lost 2 bases and the J segment 4 bases; nucleotides outside the gene matches: 6. The CDR3 length is 16 residues. The DNA of the CDR3 is TGTGCCAGCAGTGAATGGACTAGCGGAGGCGCAGATACGCAGTATTTT. Encoded protein: CASSEWTSGGADTQYF.

V gene TRBV15 combines with J gene TRBJ2-7; TRBD2 might be the D (6 bases). Germline CDR1 LNHNV, CDR2 YYDKDF (reference sequence). The ends were cut back, 1 base at V and 2 bases at J, with 9 bases in the middle. The CDR3 length is 14 residues. Here the CDR3 reads CATSRGGEPYEQYF. The CDR3 region has the DNA TGTGCCACCAGCAGAGGGGGGGAGCCCTACGAGCAGTACTTC.

This clonotype came up a few times. The chain couples TRBV6-1 to TRBJ2-7; D remains unclear. The CDR3 spans 15 residues. CDR1 is MNHNS, CDR2 SASEGT, per germline. V lost 1 base to trimming and J lost 0 bases, with 10 bases between them. The chain's CDR3 is CASSEVTLISYEQYF. The CDR3 nucleotides read TGTGCCAGCAGTGAAGTTACTCTCATCTCCTACGAGCAGTACTTC.

In this sample, this clonotype turned up a few times. V and J are TRBV29-1 and TRBJ1-1; no firm D call. The length of the CDR3 is 12 residues. The germline CDR1 and CDR2 sequences are SQVTM and ANQGSEA. V shed 5 bases and J shed 1 base, with 8 bases lying between them. CDR3 bases: TGCAGCGTTACCAACACGAACACTGAAGCTTTCTTT. As protein: CSVTNTNTEAFF.

This chain joins TRBV9 and TRBJ2-2, with a possible D match to TRBD2 (6 bases). CDR1 is SGDLS and CDR2 is YYNGEE in the germline V gene. V was clipped by 0 bases and J by 2 bases, with 11 bases between them. The CDR3 extends over 16 amino acids. CDR3 region: CASSVVSSGNTGELFF. The CDR3 nucleotides read TGTGCCAGCAGCGTAGTGAGTAGCGGTAACACCGGGGAGCTGTTTTTT.

A few counts support this clonotype. The genes are TRBV27 and TRBJ1-5; D possibly corresponds to TRBD1 (5 bases). V shed 7 bases and J shed 1 base, with 20 bases lying between them. This CDR3 region has 17 residues. The germline gives CDR1 MNHEY, CDR2 SMNVEV (reference sequence). CDR3 nucleotides: TGTGCCAGCATGATCAGGGTGGATTCCATCAGCAATCAGCCCCAGCATTTT. This codes for CASMIRVDSISNQPQHF.

V is TRBV5-1 and J is TRBJ1-2, with D possibly TRBD1 on 5 matching bases. This CDR3 contains 14 residues. The V end lost 3 bases, the J end lost 7 bases, and 16 bases lay between the germline ends. Germline CDR1 is SGHRS and CDR2 is YFSETQ. CDR3 nucleotide sequence: TGCGCCAGCAGCTCTCTAGCGGGGGATAGTGGCTACACCTTC. It codes for CASSSLAGDSGYTF.

This clonotype was observed many times. This rearrangement joins TRBV2 to TRBJ2-1, with D maybe TRBD1 (5 bases). The V gene's germline CDR1 is SNHLY and CDR2 FYNNEI. The CDR3 covers 15 residues. The V gene lost 2 bases and the J gene lost 6 bases, with 14 bases spanning the gap. The CDR3 loop is CASSERSDGANEQFF. The CDR3 DNA is TGTGCCAGCAGTGAAAGGTCAGATGGGGCCAATGAGCAGTTCTTC.

Worth noting for this clonotype: Germline is not matched at one junction end, which may reflect a read error. This sequence joins TRBV7-9 and TRBJ2-1; D remains unclear. There are 13 residues in the CDR3. Germline V gene sequence: CDR1 SEHNR, CDR2 FQNEAQ (reference sequence). The CDR3 nucleotides are TGTGCCAGCAGCTTAGTCGGAGAGCAGGAGAATCTCTTC. It specifies CASSLVGEQENLF.

The chain recombines TRBV15 with TRBJ2-5; 13 nucleotides align to TRBD2. The CDR3 extends over 18 amino acids. V gave up 1 base and J gave up 5 bases; unmatched junction bases: 10. The germline gives CDR1 LNHNV, CDR2 YYDKDF (reference sequence). CDR3: CATSRARGTSGAVETQYF. The CDR3 coding sequence is TGTGCCACCAGCAGAGCTCGCGGGACTAGCGGGGCGGTGGAGACCCAGTACTTC.

V is TRBV5-5 and J is TRBJ1-2; D is possibly TRBD1 (6 bases). Germline CDR1 reads SGHKS; CDR2 reads YYEKEE (reference sequence). The CDR3 runs 14 residues. V lost 4 bases and J lost 3, with 13 bases in between. The chain's CDR3 is CASSLPGTYYGYTF. The CDR3 DNA sequence: TGTGCCAGCAGCCTCCCCGGGACATACTATGGCTACACCTTC.